Reported below is one T cell receptor (beta chain). Its matching antigen is unknown. The data belong to a study of T cell repertoires in cytomegalovirus infection. Study overall: Public TCR beta signatures provided an indication of both CMV infection and a matching HLA type.

Overall study findings and caveats: Carriers of CMV plus the relevant HLA were identified by cumulative public TCR beta family frequency. Ex vivo, HLA-C-restricted CMV-specific TCR beta clonotypes prevailed over the rest of the response.

TCRdb reprocessed the reads with MiXCR, giving one entry per CDR3 protein. This sample carries tens of thousands of distinct CDR3 sequences, 20% to 25% of them seen once, and the ten largest clones take about 26%. Germline CDR1 SGHAT, CDR2 FQNNGV. The CDR3 loop spans 12 amino acids. Between the trimmed V and J ends, which lost 1 base and 6 bases, there was a span of 5 bases. V gene TRBV11-2 combines with J gene TRBJ2-3; tentatively, D is TRBD1 or TRBD2 (5 bases each). Sequences were derived from CD8+ T cells from cultured PBMCs, sampled from culture after CMV antigen stimulation. This clonotype was sampled from a human donor in good health (CMV status not recorded). Some clones in this sample may be carry-over from other donors' samples. CDR3 nucleotide sequence: TGTGCCAGCAGCTTAGGGGGGGATACGCAGTATTTT. This sequence encodes CASSLGGDTQYF.